A selection of T cell receptor beta chains follows, all from one sample in a study of T-cell memory formation after mild COVID-19. TCRdb re-called the 5' RACE reads with MiXCR, one entry per CDR3 protein. This sample has hundreds of thousands of distinct CDR3 sequences, with more than 15% found just once. Sequenced: PBMCs or a T cell subset sorted from them (not recorded which). The source of these receptors is an adult woman who had mild COVID-19 (a few samples of this study predate the infection). Cell type and time point are not known. Each CDR3 is given with its conserved first and last residue. The D gene is left open where the match is weak. Part of the rows lack a size; the others show once, few, many or a class for expanded clones.

J gene,clone size,V gene,D gene,CDR3 protein,CDR3 DNA
TRBJ2-1,many,TRBV5-1,-,CASSLDQVEYNEQFF,TGCGCCAGCAGCTTGGACCAGGTTGAGTACAATGAGCAGTTCTTC
TRBJ1-4,many,TRBV7-9,TRBD1,CASSQGQGAEKLFF,TGTGCCAGCAGCCAAGGACAGGGGGCAGAAAAACTGTTTTTT
TRBJ1-2,few,TRBV18,TRBD1,CASSEQGNYGYTF,TGTGCCAGCTCAGAACAGGGGAACTATGGCTACACCTTC
TRBJ2-1,few,TRBV5-6,-,CASSLVGGAVYNEQFF,TGTGCCAGCAGCTTGGTCGGGGGAGCGGTTTACAATGAGCAGTTCTTC
TRBJ1-1,once,TRBV12-3/TRBV12-4,-,CASSIQGLRNTEAFF,TGTGCCAGCAGTATACAGGGTTTAAGGAACACTGAAGCTTTCTTT
TRBJ2-7,-,TRBV6-6,TRBD2,CASTDPTSVQGQYF,TGTGCCAGCACCGACCCCACTAGCGTGCAGGGGCAGTACTTC
TRBJ2-5,few,TRBV4-1,TRBD2,CASSQPRLADKETQYF,TGCGCCAGCAGCCAGCCTCGGCTAGCGGATAAAGAGACCCAGTACTTC
TRBJ2-6,few,TRBV24-1,-,CATSPGGLKTGANVLTF,TGTGCCACCAGTCCCGGAGGACTAAAGACTGGGGCCAACGTCCTGACTTTC
TRBJ1-5,-,TRBV6-1,TRBD1,CASSGAGTGFAPQHF,TGTGCCAGCAGTGGGGCCGGGACAGGGTTTGCGCCCCAGCATTTT
TRBJ2-1,-,TRBV15,-,CATRTRDPYNEQFF,TGTGCCACCAGAACCCGGGACCCTTACAATGAGCAGTTCTTC
TRBJ2-2,many,TRBV24-1,TRBD1,CATSSDRGAGELFF,TGTGCCACCAGTTCAGACAGGGGAGCCGGGGAGCTGTTTTTT
TRBJ2-4,few,TRBV29-1,-,CSVALRAKNIQYF,TGCAGCGTAGCTCTCCGGGCCAAAAACATTCAGTACTTC
TRBJ2-1,-,TRBV7-9,TRBD2,CASSLPLGGRAGFDEQFF,TGTGCCAGCAGCTTACCCCTCGGCGGGAGGGCCGGGTTCGATGAGCAGTTCTTC
TRBJ2-3,many,TRBV6-5,-,CASSYPRSGADTQYF,TGTGCCAGCAGTTACCCCCGGAGCGGCGCAGATACGCAGTATTTT
TRBJ1-5,-,TRBV11-3,TRBD1,CASSLELGDRIYSNQPQHF,TGTGCCAGCAGCTTAGAGTTGGGGGACAGGATTTATAGCAATCAGCCCCAGCATTTT
TRBJ2-2,-,TRBV19,-,CASSNGQNTGELFF,TGTGCCAGTAGTAACGGACAGAACACCGGGGAGCTGTTTTTT
TRBJ2-1,many,TRBV7-9,-,CASSAPIGYNEQFF,TGTGCCAGCAGCGCCCCAATCGGCTACAATGAGCAGTTCTTC
TRBJ1-2,many,TRBV6-2/TRBV6-3,-,CASSTGLIDYGYTF,TGTGCCAGCAGTACCGGACTGATCGACTATGGCTACACCTTC
TRBJ2-1,-,TRBV23-1,-,CASSQFKLYGYNEQFF,TGCGCCAGCAGTCAATTCAAGCTGTACGGCTACAATGAGCAGTTCTTC
TRBJ2-2,-,TRBV10-3,-,CAIAPQGGELFF,TGTGCCATCGCACCACAGGGAGGGGAGCTGTTTTTT
TRBJ1-4,few,TRBV12-3/TRBV12-4,TRBD1,CASSLTGGGSKEKLFF,TGTGCCAGCAGCTTGACAGGGGGCGGAAGTAAGGAAAAACTGTTTTTT
TRBJ2-5,-,TRBV20-1,-,CSAGGLGDYQETQYF,TGCAGTGCTGGGGGTTTGGGGGACTACCAAGAGACCCAGTACTTC
TRBJ2-7,-,TRBV6-2/TRBV6-3,TRBD2,CASSKLGRTGGSYEQYF,TGTGCCAGCAGCAAACTGGGTCGGACGGGAGGATCCTACGAGCAGTACTTC
TRBJ1-6,-,TRBV6-1,-,CASKVGGDLSPLHF,TGTGCCAGCAAGGTCGGAGGGGACCTCTCACCCCTCCACTTT
TRBJ1-2,many,TRBV10-3,-,CAISHALSSPETGGYTF,TGTGCCATCAGTCATGCCTTGAGTTCACCCGAAACTGGCGGCTACACCTTC
TRBJ1-2,-,TRBV20-1,-,CSARDLAASYGYTF,TGCAGTGCTAGAGATTTGGCAGCCTCCTATGGCTACACCTTC
TRBJ1-1,-,TRBV24-1,TRBD1,CATSRQGNTEAFF,TGTGCCACCAGTAGACAGGGAAACACTGAAGCTTTCTTT
TRBJ1-1,-,TRBV4-1,-,CASSYTGGNTEAFF,TGCGCCAGCAGCTACACGGGGGGAAACACTGAAGCTTTCTTT
TRBJ1-3,-,TRBV15,TRBD1,CATSPNRDRVNTIYF,TGTGCCACCAGCCCAAACCGGGACAGAGTAAACACCATATATTTT
TRBJ1-5,-,TRBV2,-,CASTSWQGRDQPQHF,TGTGCCAGCACCTCGTGGCAGGGCAGAGATCAGCCCCAGCATTTT
TRBJ2-1,-,TRBV4-2,-,CASSKTTGLSYNEQFF,TGTGCCAGCAGCAAAACGACAGGTCTTTCTTACAATGAGCAGTTCTTC
TRBJ2-3,few,TRBV24-1,-,CATVGQNTDTQYF,TGTGCCACCGTGGGCCAAAACACAGATACGCAGTATTTT
TRBJ1-3,-,TRBV7-6,-,CASGGTSGNTIYF,TGTGCCAGCGGAGGGACCTCTGGAAACACCATATATTTT
TRBJ2-7,-,TRBV19,-,CASSITMGSSYEQYF,TGTGCCAGTAGTATTACCATGGGTAGCTCCTACGAGCAGTACTTC
TRBJ2-7,-,TRBV12-3/TRBV12-4,TRBD2,CASSLATSGSSYEQYF,TGTGCCAGCAGTTTAGCGACTAGCGGGAGCTCCTACGAGCAGTACTTC
TRBJ2-1,few,TRBV24-1,-,CATMEGVEQFF,TGTGCCACCATGGAGGGCGTTGAGCAGTTCTTC
TRBJ2-3,-,TRBV6-1,-,CASTPVGSRTDTQYF,TGTGCCAGCACCCCTGTGGGGTCCCGCACAGATACGCAGTATTTT
TRBJ2-1,-,TRBV20-1,TRBD1,CSAAGQGFSNEQFF,TGCAGTGCTGCGGGACAGGGCTTCTCCAATGAGCAGTTCTTC
TRBJ2-1,-,TRBV3-1,TRBD2,CASSARLAGVYNEQFF,TGTGCCAGCAGCGCAAGACTAGCGGGTGTCTACAATGAGCAGTTCTTC
TRBJ2-1,few,TRBV12-3/TRBV12-4,-,CASSLWAEDNEQFF,TGTGCCAGCAGTTTGTGGGCGGAGGACAATGAGCAGTTCTTC
TRBJ1-1,-,TRBV7-8,-,CASSPTWQMNTEAFF,TGTGCCAGCAGCCCGACGTGGCAAATGAACACTGAAGCTTTCTTT
TRBJ2-3,-,TRBV6-2/TRBV6-3,TRBD2,CASSYVLAGGLPTDTQYF,TGTGCCAGCAGTTATGTTCTAGCGGGGGGGCTTCCCACAGATACGCAGTATTTT
TRBJ1-3,few,TRBV4-1,TRBD1,CASSQDQASRYRGPGNTIYF,TGCGCCAGCAGCCAAGATCAAGCTTCCCGGTACAGGGGGCCTGGAAACACCATATATTTT
TRBJ2-1,-,TRBV18,-,CASSPGGRPDNEQFF,TGTGCCAGCTCACCAGGGGGGCGGCCCGACAATGAGCAGTTCTTC
TRBJ2-7,many,TRBV7-8,-,CASSLGEIYEQYF,TGTGCCAGCAGCTTAGGAGAGATCTACGAGCAGTACTTC
TRBJ2-7,few,TRBV3-1,-,CASSQEGQKTYEQYF,TGTGCCAGCAGCCAAGAAGGACAGAAAACCTACGAGCAGTACTTC
TRBJ2-1,few,TRBV5-1,-,CASSDGTGVDEQFF,TGCGCCAGCAGCGACGGGACCGGTGTGGATGAGCAGTTCTTC
TRBJ2-2,few,TRBV7-9,TRBD1,CASSVPGQEYTGELFF,TGTGCCAGCAGCGTACCCGGACAGGAGTACACCGGGGAGCTGTTTTTT
TRBJ1-2,-,TRBV25-1,TRBD1,CASNQGASGYTF,TGTGCCAGCAACCAGGGGGCGTCTGGCTACACCTTC
TRBJ2-4,-,TRBV4-1,-,CASSQDPQGKNIQYF,TGCGCCAGCAGCCAAGATCCTCAAGGCAAAAACATTCAGTACTTC
TRBJ2-1,few,TRBV9,TRBD1,CASSSRQGGNEQFF,TGTGCCAGCAGCTCTCGACAGGGTGGCAATGAGCAGTTCTTC